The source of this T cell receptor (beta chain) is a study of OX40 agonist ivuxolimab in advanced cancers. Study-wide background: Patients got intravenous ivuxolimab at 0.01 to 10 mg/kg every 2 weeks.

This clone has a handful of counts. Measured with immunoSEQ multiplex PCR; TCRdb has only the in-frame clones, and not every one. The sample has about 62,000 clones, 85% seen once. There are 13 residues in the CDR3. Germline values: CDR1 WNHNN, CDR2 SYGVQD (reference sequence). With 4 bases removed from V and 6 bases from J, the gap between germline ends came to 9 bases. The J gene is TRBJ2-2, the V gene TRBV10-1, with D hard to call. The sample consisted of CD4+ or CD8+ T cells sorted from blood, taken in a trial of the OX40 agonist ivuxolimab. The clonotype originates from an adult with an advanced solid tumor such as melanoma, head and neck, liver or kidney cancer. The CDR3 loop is CASSADWAGELFF. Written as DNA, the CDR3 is TGCGCCAGCAGTGCGGATTGGGCCGGGGAGCTGTTTTTT.